This entry lists 6 T cell receptor beta chains sequenced from one sample in a study of blood T cell repertoires in COVID-19. This table comes from immunoSEQ multiplex PCR, and its TCRdb copy is limited to in-frame clones, with some not included. This table has 200,000 to 300,000 clones, around 88% appearing once. Sequenced material: peripheral blood. The receptors shown here come from a woman younger than 45 who had recovered from COVID-19.

The chain recombines TRBV2 with TRBJ2-1; maybe TRBD1 (6 bases). Germline V gives CDR1 SNHLY, CDR2 FYNNEI. Trimming stripped 5 bases from V and 7 bases from J, with 9 bases between. The CDR3 runs 12 residues. The CDR3 coding sequence is TGTGCCAGCAGTATACAGGGTAATGAGCAGTTCTTC. It encodes CASSIQGNEQFF.

This clone was counted between two and nine times. The chain employs TRBV4-1 and TRBJ2-1, with 7 bases that match TRBD2. V was pared by 1 base and J by 5 bases, with 5 bases of the junction left unmatched. The CDR3 extends over 15 amino acids. CDR1 is MGHRA and CDR2 is YSYEKL in the germline V gene. The CDR3 loop is CASSQGLAENNEQFF. CDR3 nucleotide sequence: TGCGCCAGCAGCCAAGGCCTAGCGGAAAACAATGAGCAGTTCTTC.

This rearrangement joins TRBV7-6 to TRBJ2-6; no firm D call. In germline, CDR1 is SGHVS, CDR2 FNYEAQ. The CDR3 consists of 16 residues. Trimming stripped 7 bases from V and 1 base from J, with 14 bases between. CDR3 region: CASTPSTVSGANVLTF. The DNA for the CDR3 is TGTGCCAGCACCCCTTCCACGGTGTCTGGGGCCAACGTCCTGACTTTC.

This rearrangement joins TRBV3-1 (or the pseudogene TRBV3-2) to TRBJ2-1; TRBD1 agrees at 7 bases. The germline gives CDR1 LGHDT, CDR2 YNNKEL (reference sequence). The CDR3 consists of 17 residues. V lost 4 bases, J lost 2 bases, and 11 bases stayed unmatched. This chain's CDR3 is CASSPHRGQGAYNEQFF. CDR3 in DNA: TGTGCCAGCAGCCCCCACCGAGGGCAGGGGGCCTACAATGAGCAGTTCTTC.

The J gene is TRBJ2-2, the V gene TRBV18; a possible D gene is TRBD1 (6 bases). The CDR3 covers 16 residues. The V end lost 4 bases, the J end lost 1 base, and 13 bases lay between the germline ends. Germline CDR1 KGHSH, CDR2 LQKENI. The CDR3 DNA reads as TGTGCCAGCTCACGGAGGACAGTTGGGAACACCGGGGAGCTGTTTTTT. The encoded protein is CASSRRTVGNTGELFF.

This clone was counted once. V and J are TRBV5-6 and TRBJ2-4, with TRBD2 identical over 7 bases. V dropped 4 bases and J dropped 0; count of bases not matched to a gene: 10. Germline CDR1 is SGHDT and CDR2 is YYEEEE. The CDR3 totals 17 residues. The CDR3 sequence is CASSPGGVWGAKNIQYF. CDR3 nucleotide sequence: TGTGCCAGCAGCCCGGGAGGTGTTTGGGGAGCCAAAAACATTCAGTACTTC.